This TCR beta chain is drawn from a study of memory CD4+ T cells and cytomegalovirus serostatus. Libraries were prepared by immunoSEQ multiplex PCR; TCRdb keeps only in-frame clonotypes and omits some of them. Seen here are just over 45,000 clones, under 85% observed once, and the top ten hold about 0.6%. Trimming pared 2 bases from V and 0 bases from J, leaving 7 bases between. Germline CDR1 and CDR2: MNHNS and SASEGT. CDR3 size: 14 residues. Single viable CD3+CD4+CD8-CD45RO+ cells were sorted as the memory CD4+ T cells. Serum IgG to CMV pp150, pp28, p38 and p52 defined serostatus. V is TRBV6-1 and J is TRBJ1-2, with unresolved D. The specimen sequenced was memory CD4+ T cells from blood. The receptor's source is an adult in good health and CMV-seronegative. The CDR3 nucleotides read TGTGCCAGCAGTGAACTCGGTTCTAACTATGGCTACACCTTC. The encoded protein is CASSELGSNYGYTF.